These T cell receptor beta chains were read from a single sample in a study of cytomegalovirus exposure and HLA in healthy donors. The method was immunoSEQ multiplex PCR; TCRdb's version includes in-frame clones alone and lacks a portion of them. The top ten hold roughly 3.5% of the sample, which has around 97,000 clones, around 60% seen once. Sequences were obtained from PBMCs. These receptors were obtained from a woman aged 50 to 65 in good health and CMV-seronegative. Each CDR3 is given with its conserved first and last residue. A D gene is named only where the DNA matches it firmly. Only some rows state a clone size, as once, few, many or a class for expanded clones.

TGCGCCAGCAGCCAAGGGAGGGGTTTCAGCTATGGCTACACCTTC CASSQGRGFSYGYTF . few TRBJ1-2 TRBV4-1
TGTGCCTGGAACGATCATCAGGGTCTGGGGCCCCAGCATTTT CAWNDHQGLGPQHF . once TRBJ1-5 TRBV30
TGTGCCAGCACCGGACAGGGGGGAGATACGCAGTATTTT CASTGQGGDTQYF TRBD1 . TRBJ2-3 TRBV6-1
TGTGCCAGTAGTGAGGGACAGGCGATTCAGTTCTTC CASSEGQAIQFF TRBD1 . TRBJ2-1 TRBV19
TGTGCCAGCCTATGGGGCCTCGAGCGGGGGGAGACCCAGTACTTC CASLWGLERGETQYF . . TRBJ2-5 TRBV21-1
TGTGCCAGTAGTAAGCGACAGGACAATCAGCCCCAGCATTTT CASSKRQDNQPQHF . . TRBJ1-5 TRBV19
TGTGCCAGCAGCGTAGACGCAGGGTATGGCTACACCTTC CASSVDAGYGYTF . . TRBJ1-2 TRBV11-3
TGTGCCAGCAGTTTATTCGGACAGGTTCACTACAATGAGCAGTTCTTC CASSLFGQVHYNEQFF TRBD1 . TRBJ2-1 TRBV28
TGTGCCAGCAGACAAGAGGGGGTTTGGGTTGGAGATGAAAAACTGTTTTTT CASRQEGVWVGDEKLFF . . TRBJ1-4 TRBV27
TGTGCCAGCAGCCCGGCGGAACAGGGTGTAGGGGAGACCCAGTACTTC CASSPAEQGVGETQYF . . TRBJ2-5 TRBV7-3
TGTGCCAGCAGCCTGGGACAGGGTATGGAGACCCAGTACTTC CASSLGQGMETQYF TRBD1 . TRBJ2-5 TRBV5-6
TGTGCCAGCAGCTCCGACCCAGGGGGTGACGAGCAGTACTTC CASSSDPGGDEQYF TRBD1 . TRBJ2-7 TRBV5-6
TGTGCCAGCAGCTGGGACAGGGGCCACTCTGGGGCCAACGTCCTGACTTTC CASSWDRGHSGANVLTF TRBD1 few TRBJ2-6 TRBV5-6
TGTGCCAGCAGTACCCGAATCGGGGGATTGTTCGCCACCGGGGAGCTGTTTTTT CASSTRIGGLFATGELFF . . TRBJ2-2 TRBV25-1
TGTGCCAGCAGCCCACGGGGGACTAGCGGATTCAATGAGCAGTTCTTC CASSPRGTSGFNEQFF TRBD2 . TRBJ2-1 TRBV7-2
TGTGCCAGCAGCGTAGTCGGTAACACCGGGGAGCTGTTTTTT CASSVVGNTGELFF . . TRBJ2-2 TRBV9
TGTGCCAGCAGCCGAACAGGGGGCGGGAATGAAAAACTGTTTTTT CASSRTGGGNEKLFF TRBD1 few TRBJ1-4 TRBV5-8
TGTGCCAGCACCCTTCGACAGGGGGGAATCAATGAGCAGTTCTTC CASTLRQGGINEQFF TRBD1 . TRBJ2-1 TRBV5-8
TGCAGCGTTGCGACAGGGCCCCCCAATCAGCCCCAGCATTTT CSVATGPPNQPQHF TRBD1 . TRBJ1-5 TRBV29-1
TGTGCCAGCAGCCCAGCCCCTCCAGGGGGCGATGGCTACACCTTC CASSPAPPGGDGYTF TRBD1 few TRBJ1-2 TRBV7-9
TGTGCCAGTAGTACATACAGAGCAAGCAATCAGCCCCAGCATTTT CASSTYRASNQPQHF . . TRBJ1-5 TRBV19
TGTGCCAGCAGTGTAAATGGGGCCAACGTCCTGACTTTC CASSVNGANVLTF . few TRBJ2-6 TRBV6-1